Listed here are 9 T cell receptor beta chains from one sample, sequenced in a study of cytomegalovirus exposure and HLA in healthy donors. In the PCR, 60 Vbeta and 13 Jbeta primers were used. The protocol was immunoSEQ multiplex PCR, while the TCRdb copy is restricted to in-frame clones and leaves out a portion. The table records around 99,000 clones, over 55% of them present only once. Sample: PBMCs. These receptor sequences come from a woman in her twenties or thirties in good health and CMV-seronegative.

The sample holds a few counts of this clone. This sequence joins TRBV30 and TRBJ1-3; perhaps TRBD1 as D (6 bases). Germline CDR1 reads GTSNPN; CDR2 reads SVGIG (reference sequence). CDR3 length equals 14 residues. Trimming took off 2 bases at V and 0 bases at J, with 8 bases between the two ends. The CDR3 nucleotides read TGTGCCTGGAGTCCGGACAGCTCTGGAAACACCATATATTTT. It specifies CAWSPDSSGNTIYF.

The V call is TRBV7-2, the J call TRBJ2-1, with 7 nucleotides matching TRBD1. The CDR3 contains 16 residues. V lost 5 bases and J lost 5; bases outside the gene matches: 12. The germline gives CDR1 SGHTA, CDR2 FQGNSA. CDR3 protein: CASSAPGTETHNEQFF. Written as DNA, the CDR3 is TGTGCCAGCAGCGCCCCTGGGACAGAAACCCACAATGAGCAGTTCTTC.

Remarks on this clone: Relative to the germline gene, one junction end is altered; a read error may explain this. The CDR3 region has the DNA TGTTCCAGCAGCTTAGATACGGAGGGCTACACCTTC. It encodes CSSSLDTEGYTF. The chain recombines TRBV7-9 with TRBJ1-2; D remains ambiguous. Germline V CDR1 and CDR2: SEHNR, FQNEAQ (reference sequence). The CDR3 has 12 amino acids.

The rearrangement uses TRBV2 and TRBJ2-1; possible D gene TRBD2, 5 bases. This CDR3 has 15 amino acids. The germline V gene encodes CDR1 SNHLY and CDR2 FYNNEI. The V gene lost 5 bases and the J gene lost 1 base, with 12 bases spanning the gap. The CDR3 region has the DNA TGTGCCAGCAGTTTACTAGTCCGGTCCTACAATGAGCAGTTCTTC. It specifies CASSLLVRSYNEQFF.

This clone was seen only once. The chain carries TRBV7-2 and TRBJ2-3, with 9 bases aligning to TRBD2. Germline CDR1 and CDR2: SGHTA and FQGNSA. V was pared by 5 bases and J by 4 bases, with 4 bases of the junction left unmatched. CDR3 length: 14 amino acids. CDR3 region: CASSPIAGADTQYF. As DNA, the CDR3 is TGTGCCAGCAGCCCGATAGCGGGGGCAGATACGCAGTATTTT.

The chain uses TRBV2 and TRBJ2-7; TRBD2 might be the D (5 bases). CDR3 size: 13 residues. V lost 6 bases and J lost 7, with 16 bases in between. CDR1 is SNHLY and CDR2 is FYNNEI in the germline V gene. CDR3 sequence: CASRRRQTGEQYF. The CDR3 DNA follows: TGTGCCAGCAGGCGGCGCCAAACGGGGGAGCAGTACTTC.

The chain's CDR3 is CATSRAYEQYF. DNA for the CDR3: TGTGCCACCAGCAGAGCTTACGAGCAGTACTTC. The chain couples TRBV15 to TRBJ2-7, with D unresolved. The V gene's germline CDR1 is LNHNV and CDR2 YYDKDF (reference sequence). This CDR3 spans 11 amino acids. Trimming took off 1 base at V and 4 bases at J, with 2 bases between the two ends.

The chain carries TRBV27 and TRBJ2-7, with TRBD1 matching 7 bases. Germline trimming cut 6 bases from V and 0 bases from J; bases unmatched to any gene: 5. The germline gives CDR1 MNHEY, CDR2 SMNVEV (reference sequence). This CDR3 region has 14 residues. DNA for the CDR3: TGTGCCAGCAGGTTGACAGGGAGCTCCTACGAGCAGTACTTC. Protein sequence: CASRLTGSSYEQYF.

This chain uses TRBV13 with TRBJ2-4; the match to TRBD2 covers 10 bases. Germline loops: CDR1 PRHDT, CDR2 FYEKMQ (reference sequence). The CDR3 sequence is 16 residues long. V shed 1 base and J 7 bases; nucleotides not matched to a gene: 7. The CDR3: CASSLAVAGGGNIQYF. In DNA form, the CDR3 reads TGTGCCAGCAGCTTAGCGGTAGCGGGAGGAGGGAACATTCAGTACTTC.